The 30 T cell receptor beta chains listed next were all sequenced from one sample in a study of T-cell memory formation after mild COVID-19. TCRdb analysed the 5' RACE reads with MiXCR anew, one entry per CDR3 protein. The table lists approximately 410,000 distinct CDR3 sequences, more than 20% of them singletons. The sequenced sample consisted of PBMCs or a T cell subset sorted from them (not recorded which). The receptor source for this set is an adult woman who had mild COVID-19 (a few samples of this study predate the infection). Cell type and time point are not known.

This clonotype was seen only a few times. The chain recombines TRBV7-9 with TRBJ1-1; tentative D call: TRBD1 (5 bases). Germline V gives CDR1 SEHNR, CDR2 FQNEAQ (reference sequence). The CDR3 is 17 amino acids. The V end lost 5 bases, the J end lost 6 bases, and 25 bases lay between the germline ends. The CDR3 is CASSRSGPGGEDSEAFF. CDR3 DNA sequence: TGTGCCAGCAGCCGATCAGGGCCCGGCGGGGAAGACTCTGAAGCTTTCTTT.

The chain has TRBV4-1 and TRBJ1-3; no clear D. Trimming shortened V by 0 bases and J by 0 bases, and 9 bases separated the two germline ends. CDR1 and CDR2 (germline): MGHRA, YSYEKL. CDR3 length: 16 amino acids. The CDR3 reads CASSQDRMFSGNTIYF. The CDR3 DNA reads as TGCGCCAGCAGCCAAGATCGGATGTTCTCTGGAAACACCATATATTTT.

The chain joins TRBV3-1 to TRBJ2-3; D is uncertain. Germline CDR1 LGHDT, CDR2 YNNKEL (reference sequence). This CDR3 spans 13 amino acids. V was trimmed by 0 bases and J by 8 bases, leaving 9 bases between them. The CDR3 spells CASSQDRGSTQYF. The CDR3 DNA reads as TGTGCCAGCAGCCAAGATCGTGGTAGTACGCAGTATTTT.

The chain joins TRBV4-1 to TRBJ2-1; D is perhaps TRBD1 (5 bases). V lost 2 bases and J 6 bases, leaving 17 bases between the germline ends. Germline CDR1 and CDR2: MGHRA and YSYEKL. The CDR3 is 16 amino acids. The CDR3 DNA is TGCGCCAGCAGCCAACCCAACTCCGGCAGGGCCAATGAGCAGTTCTTC. This encodes CASSQPNSGRANEQFF.

The chain carries TRBV5-1 and TRBJ1-1; tentative D call: TRBD1 (5 bases). Trimming cost V 0 bases and J 0 bases, with 9 bases left between them. Germline V gives CDR1 SGHRS, CDR2 YFSETQ. The CDR3 loop spans 15 amino acids. The chain's CDR3 is CASSLAGTMNTEAFF. CDR3 coding DNA: TGCGCCAGCAGCTTGGCCGGGACCATGAACACTGAAGCTTTCTTT.

The chain is built from TRBV12-3 or TRBV12-4 and TRBJ2-5; the D gene could be TRBD1 or TRBD2 (5 bases each). Trimming removed 0 bases at V and 3 bases at J, with 8 bases between. CDR3 size: 14 residues. CDR3 in amino acids: CASSLAGTKETQYF. Written as DNA, the CDR3 is TGTGCCAGCAGTTTAGCCGGGACCAAAGAGACCCAGTACTTC.

V is TRBV5-1 and J is TRBJ2-7; no firm D call. Germline V gene data show CDR1 as SGHRS and CDR2 as YFSETQ. Trimming took off 0 bases at V and 0 bases at J, with 13 bases between the two ends. The CDR3 contains 16 residues. CDR3 DNA sequence: TGCGCCAGCAGCTTGGCCGGTGCCAGGAGCTCCTACGAGCAGTACTTC. Protein: CASSLAGARSSYEQYF.

This clonotype was detected a few times. The chain employs TRBV25-1 and TRBJ2-1; the D gene could be TRBD1 or TRBD2 (6 bases each). The CDR3 loop spans 12 amino acids. Germline CDR1 is MGHDK and CDR2 is SYGVNS. Trimming removed 7 bases from V and 10 bases from J, with 14 bases in between. The CDR3: CASKVGGGEQFF. CDR3 nucleotides: TGTGCCAGCAAAGTAGGGGGAGGCGAGCAGTTCTTC.

V is TRBV12-3 or TRBV12-4 and J is TRBJ1-2, with 7 bases aligning to TRBD1. The length of the CDR3 is 12 residues. Losses at the gene ends were 7 bases for V and 4 bases for J; bases not matched to a gene: 3. The CDR3 protein is CASTRDSYGYTF. CDR3 nucleotide sequence: TGTGCCAGCACCCGGGACAGCTATGGCTACACCTTC.

The chain combines TRBV6-1 with TRBJ1-2; maybe TRBD1 (6 bases). This CDR3 comprises 15 residues. Germline CDR1 is MNHNS and CDR2 is SASEGT. V lost 5 bases and J lost 4, with 17 bases in between. In nucleotides, the CDR3 is TGTGCCAGCAGTTGGCGGCCCGAGGGGGGCTATGGCTACACCTTC. Translating gives CASSWRPEGGYGYTF.

The table lists this clonotype with a few counts. The rearrangement links TRBV7-9 to TRBJ2-7; maybe TRBD2 (5 bases). The CDR3 has 12 amino acids. V lost 5 bases and J 6 bases, leaving 11 bases between the germline ends. Germline CDR1 reads SEHNR; CDR2 reads FQNEAQ (reference sequence). CDR3 in DNA: TGTGCCAGCAGCAAAAGTAGCGTCGAGCAGTACTTC. It specifies CASSKSSVEQYF.

This clonotype was counted many times. This sequence joins TRBV5-1 and TRBJ2-7; tentative D call: TRBD1 (5 bases). Trimming stripped 5 bases from V and 3 bases from J, with 18 bases between. Germline V gene sequence: CDR1 SGHRS, CDR2 YFSETQ. The CDR3 loop spans 15 amino acids. CDR3 loop: CASRILQGSGYEQYF. In DNA form, the CDR3 reads TGCGCCAGCAGGATTCTGCAGGGTTCAGGCTACGAGCAGTACTTC.

The V gene is TRBV6-5, the J gene TRBJ2-7; D might be TRBD2 (6 bases). CDR1 and CDR2 (germline): MNHEY, SVGAGI. This CDR3 has 16 amino acids. Trimming stripped 6 bases from V and 6 bases from J, with 24 bases between. This CDR3 is CASSPGGVNAGREQYF. CDR3 DNA: TGTGCCAGCAGCCCCGGGGGAGTCAACGCCGGACGCGAGCAGTACTTC.

The CDR3 loop reads CASSGAGYNPMNTEAFF. CDR3 bases: TGTGCCAGCAGCGGCGCCGGCTACAACCCCATGAACACTGAAGCTTTCTTT. The V gene is TRBV12-3 or TRBV12-4, the J gene TRBJ1-1; the D is unclear. The length of the CDR3 is 17 residues. Trimming pared 6 bases from V and 0 bases from J, leaving 20 bases between.

This clonotype was seen at least ten times. V gene TRBV6-1 combines with J gene TRBJ2-5, with TRBD2 identical over 11 bases. Per germline, CDR1 MNHNS and CDR2 SASEGT. V trimming: 2 bases; J trimming: 1 base; junction bases outside the gene matches: 0. This CDR3 spans 15 amino acids. The CDR3 loop reads CASSELAGGQETQYF. The DNA for the CDR3 is TGTGCCAGCAGTGAACTAGCGGGGGGCCAAGAGACCCAGTACTTC.

This clonotype was observed a few times. The chain employs TRBV7-8 and TRBJ2-1, with D perhaps matching TRBD2 (7 bases). The V end was cut by 0 bases, the J end by 4 bases, with 13 bases between. CDR1 SGHVS and CDR2 FQNEAQ come from the germline V gene. This CDR3 is built from 16 residues. The CDR3 DNA follows: TGTGCCAGCAGCTTAGCGGGGGGGCCGGGATACAATGAGCAGTTCTTC. This sequence encodes CASSLAGGPGYNEQFF.

This clonotype has a handful of counts. The chain uses TRBV29-1 and TRBJ2-1, with 10 bases fitting TRBD1. V shed 2 bases, J shed 7 bases, and the junction held 11 bases outside the gene matches. CDR3 length equals 16 residues. Germline CDR1 and CDR2: SQVTM and ANQGSEA. Here the CDR3 DNA reads TGCAGCGTTGAACCCCGGGACAGGGGTGTCTATAATGAGCAGTTCTTC. Its protein product is CSVEPRDRGVYNEQFF.

J is TRBJ2-7 and V is TRBV5-4; D possibly corresponds to TRBD1 (6 bases). V was pared by 4 bases and J by 2 bases, with 16 bases between. The CDR3 extends over 15 amino acids. The germline V gene encodes CDR1 SGHNT and CDR2 YYREEE (reference sequence). This CDR3 reads CASSGETGPPYEQYF. CDR3 nucleotides: TGTGCCAGCAGCGGAGAGACAGGTCCCCCCTACGAGCAGTACTTC.

The CDR3 nucleotides read TGTGCCAGCAGCTTGGGGTTGTGGGGGTCAGGCGGCACAGATACGCAGTATTTT. It translates to CASSLGLWGSGGTDTQYF. The chain carries TRBV5-5 and TRBJ2-3, with D perhaps being TRBD1 or TRBD2 (5 bases each). There are 18 residues in the CDR3. In germline, CDR1 is SGHKS, CDR2 YYEKEE (reference sequence). The V end was cut by 0 bases, the J end by 1 base, with 18 bases between.

The gene calls are TRBV24-1 and TRBJ1-2; weak D call: TRBD1 (5 bases). The CDR3 runs to 14 residues. Germline V CDR1 and CDR2: KGHDR, SFDVKD. V was pared by 0 bases and J by 6 bases, with 10 bases between. The CDR3 DNA sequence: TGTGCCACCAGTGATTTGAGGACGGGACATGGCTACACCTTC. Translated, it gives CATSDLRTGHGYTF.

This clonotype was recorded a few times. The V call is TRBV7-9, the J call TRBJ2-7, with 7 bases identical to TRBD2. Germline CDR1 is SEHNR and CDR2 is FQNEAQ (reference sequence). The J segment lost 3 bases and the V segment lost 5 bases, leaving 13 bases of the junction unmatched. CDR3 length: 16 amino acids. The CDR3 spells CASSPPGGSGFYEQYF. In nucleotides, the CDR3 is TGTGCCAGCAGCCCTCCGGGGGGTAGCGGATTCTACGAGCAGTACTTC.

This clonotype was observed a few times. The genes are TRBV18 and TRBJ1-1; 7 nucleotides align to TRBD1. The CDR3 totals 15 residues. The germline V gene has CDR1 KGHSH and CDR2 LQKENI. J gave up 4 bases and V 1 base, and 6 bases lay outside the gene matches. CDR3 nucleotides: TGTGCCAGCTCACCACGGACAGGTTTTGGCACTGAAGCTTTCTTT. As protein: CASSPRTGFGTEAFF.

The V and J genes are TRBV5-4 and TRBJ1-2; 8 nucleotides line up with TRBD1. The ends lost 4 bases at V and 6 bases at J; junction bases unmatched: 14. Per germline, CDR1 SGHNT and CDR2 YYREEE (reference sequence). The length of the CDR3 is 16 residues. This CDR3 is CASSRLRQGRYDGYTF. The DNA for the CDR3 is TGTGCCAGCAGCAGACTCCGACAGGGGAGGTACGATGGCTACACCTTC.

This clonotype was seen a handful of times. The chain couples TRBV3-1 to TRBJ2-7, with D hard to call. V lost 1 base and J lost 5, with 6 bases in between. The CDR3 has 12 residues. Germline V CDR1 and CDR2: LGHDT, YNNKEL (reference sequence). CDR3 loop: CASSQVVHEQYF. The CDR3 DNA is TGTGCCAGCAGCCAAGTTGTCCACGAGCAGTACTTC.

This clonotype was detected a few times. The chain recombines TRBV2 with TRBJ1-2; D is unclear. Per the germline V gene, CDR1 is SNHLY and CDR2 is FYNNEI. Trimming pared 1 base from V and 0 bases from J, leaving 9 bases between. The length of the CDR3 is 15 residues. DNA for the CDR3: TGTGCCAGCAGTGAAGGAAGTCTAGCTAACTATGGCTACACCTTC. Residues: CASSEGSLANYGYTF.

This clonotype was observed a few times. The chain links TRBV4-3 to TRBJ2-1; 14 bases line up with TRBD2. Trimming took 1 base from V and 8 from J; bases not matched to a gene: 1. This CDR3 comprises 15 residues. The V gene's germline CDR1 is LGHNA and CDR2 YSLEER. Here the CDR3 DNA reads TGCGCCAGCAGCCAAGGACTAGCGGGAGGGGATGAGCAGTTCTTC. It codes for CASSQGLAGGDEQFF.

This clonotype has just a few counts. The V and J genes are TRBV7-6 and TRBJ1-2; 7 bases agree with TRBD1. This CDR3 comprises 15 residues. V lost 1 base and J lost 2; bases outside the gene matches: 4. Germline CDR1 SGHVS, CDR2 FNYEAQ. The CDR3 DNA reads TGTGCCAGCAGCTTAGGTCAGGGGGGAAACTATGGCTACACCTTC. Its translation is CASSLGQGGNYGYTF.

This clonotype turned up a few times. This chain joins TRBV6-5 and TRBJ2-3; D possibly corresponds to TRBD2 (5 bases). Germline V CDR1 and CDR2: MNHEY, SVGAGI. This CDR3 has 16 amino acids. The V end lost 6 bases, the J end lost 6 bases, and 22 bases lay between the germline ends. The CDR3 is CASSSGGWPYADTQYF. The DNA for the CDR3 is TGTGCCAGCAGCTCCGGCGGGTGGCCCTATGCGGATACGCAGTATTTT.

The rearrangement uses TRBV4-2 and TRBJ1-4, with D maybe TRBD1 (5 bases). CDR1 LGHNA and CDR2 YNFKEQ come from the germline V gene. This CDR3 comprises 16 residues. V was pared by 0 bases and J by 8 bases, with 16 bases between. The CDR3: CASSQDAGQGGEKLFF. In DNA, the CDR3 is TGTGCCAGCAGCCAAGATGCTGGGCAGGGCGGAGAAAAACTGTTTTTT.

There are a few counts of this clonotype. V usage is TRBV30 and J usage is TRBJ2-7, with D perhaps matching TRBD1 or TRBD2 (6 bases each). V was pared by 3 bases and J by 6 bases, with 18 bases between. From germline, CDR1 is GTSNPN and CDR2 SVGIG (reference sequence). The CDR3 is made up of 14 amino acids. For the CDR3, the DNA is TGTGCCTGGAGACCGATGGGGGCGGGGATCGAGCAGTACTTC. Its translation: CAWRPMGAGIEQYF.